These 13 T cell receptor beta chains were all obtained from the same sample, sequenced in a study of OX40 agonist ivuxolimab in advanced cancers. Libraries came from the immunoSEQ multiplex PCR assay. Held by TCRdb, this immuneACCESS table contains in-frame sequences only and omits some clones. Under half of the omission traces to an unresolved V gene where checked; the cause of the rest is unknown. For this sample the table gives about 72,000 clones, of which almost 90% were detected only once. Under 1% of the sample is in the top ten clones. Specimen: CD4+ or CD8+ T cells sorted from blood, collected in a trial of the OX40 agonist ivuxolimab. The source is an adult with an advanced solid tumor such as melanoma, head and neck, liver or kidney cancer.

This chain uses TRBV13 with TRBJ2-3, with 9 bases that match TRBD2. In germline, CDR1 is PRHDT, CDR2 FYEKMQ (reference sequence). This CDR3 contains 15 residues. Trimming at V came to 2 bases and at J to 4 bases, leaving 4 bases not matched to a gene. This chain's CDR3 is CASSLWGGGADTQYF. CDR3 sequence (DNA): TGTGCCAGCAGCTTATGGGGCGGGGGGGCAGATACGCAGTATTTT.

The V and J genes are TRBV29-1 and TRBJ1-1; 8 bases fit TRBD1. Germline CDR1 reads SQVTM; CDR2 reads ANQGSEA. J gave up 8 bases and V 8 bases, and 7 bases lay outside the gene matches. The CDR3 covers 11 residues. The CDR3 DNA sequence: TGCAGCTCCTGGACAGGGAACGAAGCTTTCTTT. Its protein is CSSWTGNEAFF.

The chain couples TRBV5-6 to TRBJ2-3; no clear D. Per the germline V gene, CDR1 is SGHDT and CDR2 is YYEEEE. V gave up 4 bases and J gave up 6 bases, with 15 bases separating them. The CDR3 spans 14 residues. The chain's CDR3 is CASSTGSLGDTQYF. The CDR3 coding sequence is TGTGCCAGCAGCACTGGTTCCCTCGGGGATACGCAGTATTTT.

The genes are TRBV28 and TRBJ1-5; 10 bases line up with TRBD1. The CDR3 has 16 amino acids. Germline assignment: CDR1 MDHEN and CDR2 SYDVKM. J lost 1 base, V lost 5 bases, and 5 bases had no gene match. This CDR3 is CASSTPGQGSNQPQHF. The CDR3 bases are TGTGCCAGCAGTACGCCGGGACAGGGGAGCAATCAGCCCCAGCATTTT.

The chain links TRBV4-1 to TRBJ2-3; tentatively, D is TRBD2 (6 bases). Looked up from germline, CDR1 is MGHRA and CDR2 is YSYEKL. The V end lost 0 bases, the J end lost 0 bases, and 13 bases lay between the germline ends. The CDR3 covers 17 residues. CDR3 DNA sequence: TGCGCCAGCAGCCAAGATCTCCAGCGGGTTAGCACAGATACGCAGTATTTT. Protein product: CASSQDLQRVSTDTQYF.

The CDR3 bases are TGCGCCAGCAGCTGGACAACAATAACCGGGGAGCTGTTTTTT. It translates to CASSWTTITGELFF. The genes are TRBV5-1 and TRBJ2-2; D possibly corresponds to TRBD1 (5 bases). Trimming removed 3 bases at V and 5 bases at J, with 11 bases between. The CDR3 sequence is 14 residues long. The germline CDR1 and CDR2 sequences are SGHRS and YFSETQ.

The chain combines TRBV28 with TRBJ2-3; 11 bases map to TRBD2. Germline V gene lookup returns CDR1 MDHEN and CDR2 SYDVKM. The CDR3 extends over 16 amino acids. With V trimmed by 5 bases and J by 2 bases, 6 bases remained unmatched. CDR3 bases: TGTGCCAGCAGTCCCGGGACTAGCGGAGACACAGATACGCAGTATTTT. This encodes CASSPGTSGDTDTQYF.

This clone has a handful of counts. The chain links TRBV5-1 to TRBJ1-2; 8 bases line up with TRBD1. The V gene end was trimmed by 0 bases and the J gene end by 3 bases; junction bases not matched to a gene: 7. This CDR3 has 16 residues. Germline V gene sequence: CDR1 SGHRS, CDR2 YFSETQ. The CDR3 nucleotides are TGCGCCAGCAGCTTGGGGACAGGGAAGGAATACTATGGCTACACCTTC. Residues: CASSLGTGKEYYGYTF.

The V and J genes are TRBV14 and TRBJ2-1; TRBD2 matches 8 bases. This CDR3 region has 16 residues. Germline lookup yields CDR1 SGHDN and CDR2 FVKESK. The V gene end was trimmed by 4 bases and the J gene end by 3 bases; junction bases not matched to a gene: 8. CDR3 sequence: CASSPPSSGLYNEQFF. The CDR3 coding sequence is TGTGCCAGCAGCCCCCCATCTAGCGGGCTCTACAATGAGCAGTTCTTC.

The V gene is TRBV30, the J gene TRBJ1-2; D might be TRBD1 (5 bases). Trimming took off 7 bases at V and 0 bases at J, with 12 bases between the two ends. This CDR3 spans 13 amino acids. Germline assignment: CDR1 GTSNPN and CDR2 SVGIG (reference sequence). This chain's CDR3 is CAYSRGSNYGYTF. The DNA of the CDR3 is TGTGCCTACTCGCGGGGCTCTAACTATGGCTACACCTTC.

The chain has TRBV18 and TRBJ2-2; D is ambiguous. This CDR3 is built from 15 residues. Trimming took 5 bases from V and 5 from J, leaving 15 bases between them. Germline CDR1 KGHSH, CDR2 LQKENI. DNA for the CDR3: TGTGCCAGCTCAAGAGGTGTAACAGCAACCGGGGAGCTGTTTTTT. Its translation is CASSRGVTATGELFF.

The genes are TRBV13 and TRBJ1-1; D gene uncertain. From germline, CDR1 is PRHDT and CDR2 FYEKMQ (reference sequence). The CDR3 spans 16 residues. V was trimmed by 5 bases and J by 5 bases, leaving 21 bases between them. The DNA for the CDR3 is TGTGCCAGCAGCCAGCGGAGGCGGGCGTCCGGGACTGAAGCTTTCTTT. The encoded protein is CASSQRRRASGTEAFF.

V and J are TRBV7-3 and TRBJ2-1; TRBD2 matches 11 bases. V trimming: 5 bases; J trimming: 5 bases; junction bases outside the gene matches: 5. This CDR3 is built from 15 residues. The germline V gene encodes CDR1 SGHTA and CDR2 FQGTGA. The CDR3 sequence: CASSPQTSGNNEQFF. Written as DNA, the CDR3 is TGTGCCAGCAGCCCGCAGACTAGCGGGAACAATGAGCAGTTCTTC.